The 27 T cell receptor beta chains presented below share a single source sample, sequenced in a study of blood T cells in healthy people across ages. For the second PCR, which ran for 7 to 11 cycles, a sample-barcoded 5' primer and a J-beta primer mix were used. TCRdb independently ran MiXCR on the 5' RACE reads; one entry per CDR3 protein. The sample shows about 1 million distinct CDR3 sequences, roughly 45% of them seen only once. The specimen sequenced was blood. These receptors were taken from a woman aged 60-75 years in good health.

The gene calls are TRBV27 and TRBJ1-2; D ambiguous. V shed 6 bases and J shed 0 bases, with 17 bases lying between them. In germline, CDR1 is MNHEY, CDR2 SMNVEV (reference sequence). This CDR3 spans 16 amino acids. The CDR3 DNA reads TGTGCCAGCAGGCGGGGAGGGTCCTTAGCTAACTATGGCTACACCTTC. It is translated as CASRRGGSLANYGYTF.

This clonotype was recorded a few times. CDR3 sequence (DNA): TGTGCCAGCAGCGGTCCTAGCAGGGCCACAGATACGCAGTATTTT. Translating it yields CASSGPSRATDTQYF. This chain connects TRBV9 to TRBJ2-3, with D perhaps assigned TRBD1 or TRBD2 (5 bases each). Germline CDR1 SGDLS, CDR2 YYNGEE. This CDR3 region has 15 residues. V shed 3 bases and J shed 2 bases, with 13 bases lying between them.

The rearrangement joins TRBV4-2 to TRBJ2-3; a weak D match, TRBD2 (5 bases). Germline V lookup: CDR1 LGHNA, CDR2 YNFKEQ. Trimming left V 3 bases short and J 1 base short, with 17 bases between. The CDR3 is 17 residues long. As DNA, the CDR3 is TGTGCCAGCAGCCAGCACCCAACGGGAACGGGCACAGATACGCAGTATTTT. Protein: CASSQHPTGTGTDTQYF.

This clonotype was picked up many times. This sequence joins TRBV7-7 and TRBJ2-1; a weak D match, TRBD1 (5 bases). V was pared by 2 bases and J by 7 bases, with 12 bases between. This CDR3 region has 14 residues. CDR1 and CDR2 from the germline V gene are SSHAT and FNYEAQ (reference sequence). The CDR3 DNA follows: TGTGCCAGCAGCTTAAAGGGGTCCGTAAATGAGCAGTTCTTC. Translated: CASSLKGSVNEQFF.

The gene calls are TRBV6-1 and TRBJ2-5; D is undetermined. The V gene lost 4 bases and the J gene lost 11 bases, with 11 bases spanning the gap. Germline assignment: CDR1 MNHNS and CDR2 SASEGT. This CDR3 is built from 11 residues. The CDR3 sequence is CASSVGFGQYF. As DNA, the CDR3 is TGTGCCAGCAGTGTTGGCTTCGGGCAGTACTTC.

The rearrangement links TRBV5-1 to TRBJ2-1; no reliable D call. V gave up 4 bases and J gave up 9 bases, with 14 bases separating them. The germline V gene encodes CDR1 SGHRS and CDR2 YFSETQ. The CDR3 length is 13 residues. CDR3 DNA: TGCGCCAGCAGCCCACCGATTTTGGTTGAGCAGTTCTTC. Translation gives CASSPPILVEQFF. Full variable domain (remainder filled in from reference TRBV5-1 and TRBJ2-1): KAGVTQTPRYLIKTRGQQVTLSCSPISGHRSVSWYQQTPGQGLQFLFEYFSETQRNKGNFPGRFSGRQFSNSRSEMNVSTLELGDSALYLCASSPPILVEQFFGPGTRLTVL.

This sequence joins TRBV6-6 and TRBJ2-3; TRBD1 matches 12 bases. CDR3 length equals 17 residues. CDR1 MNHNY and CDR2 SVGAGI come from the germline V gene (reference sequence). V lost 2 bases, J lost 4 bases, and 7 bases stayed unmatched. The CDR3 DNA reads TGTGCCAGCAGTTACGGGGGGGACAGGGGGCTGGCAGATACGCAGTATTTT. Amino acids: CASSYGGDRGLADTQYF.

The chain carries TRBV5-5 and TRBJ2-7, with a possible D match to TRBD1 (5 bases). Deletions cut 3 bases from V and 0 bases from J, with 7 bases between. Germline loops: CDR1 SGHKS, CDR2 YYEKEE (reference sequence). The CDR3 totals 13 residues. The CDR3 spells CASSWTYSYEQYF. The DNA of the CDR3 is TGTGCCAGCAGCTGGACATACTCCTACGAGCAGTACTTC.

The rearrangement joins TRBV5-1 to TRBJ2-5, with TRBD1 matching over 9 bases. The J call could be wrong; TRBJ2-7 is a better fit for the DNA end. Germline assignment: CDR1 SGHRS and CDR2 YFSETQ. The CDR3 length is 15 residues. The chain's CDR3 is CASSLARDRVHEQYF. CDR3 nucleotide sequence: TGCGCCAGCAGCTTGGCCCGGGACAGGGTCCACGAGCAGTACTTC.

This sequence joins TRBV3-1 and TRBJ2-3; 12 positions match TRBD2. The CDR3 runs to 16 residues. V gave up 1 base and J gave up 6 bases; unmatched junction bases: 5. Germline assignment: CDR1 LGHDT and CDR2 YNNKEL (reference sequence). CDR3 sequence reads: CASSQVSSGRADTQYF. The CDR3 DNA reads TGTGCCAGCAGCCAAGTTTCTAGCGGGAGGGCGGATACGCAGTATTTT.

CDR3 amino acids: CLVAGEVAKNIQYF. CDR3 in DNA: TGTTTGGTTGCGGGAGAGGTAGCCAAAAACATTCAGTACTTC. The chain recombines TRBV2 with TRBJ2-4; 7 bases align to TRBD2. The CDR3 is made up of 14 amino acids. CDR1 is SNHLY and CDR2 is FYNNEI in the germline V gene.

The gene calls are TRBV7-3 and TRBJ2-6; no clear D gene. The length of the CDR3 is 16 residues. Germline lookup yields CDR1 SGHTA and CDR2 FQGTGA. Between the trimmed V and J ends, which lost 1 base and 0 bases, there was a span of 7 bases. The DNA for the CDR3 is TGTGCCAGCAGCTTAAGGGTGTCCTCTGGGGCCAACGTCCTGACTTTC. Amino acids: CASSLRVSSGANVLTF.

V usage is TRBV6-5 and J usage is TRBJ2-1; 8 nucleotides line up with TRBD1. Per germline, CDR1 MNHEY and CDR2 SVGAGI. V trimming: 6 bases; J trimming: 5 bases; junction bases outside the gene matches: 9. The CDR3 totals 15 residues. The CDR3 nucleotides read TGTGCCAGCAGACGGGACAGGTGGTGGGACAATGAGCAGTTCTTC. Residues: CASRRDRWWDNEQFF.

This clonotype has a handful of counts. The rearrangement uses TRBV15 and TRBJ2-7, with TRBD2 matching over 7 bases. Germline CDR1 is LNHNV and CDR2 is YYDKDF (reference sequence). J was trimmed by 4 bases and V by 0 bases; bases with no gene match: 6. CDR3 size: 15 residues. CDR3 in DNA: TGTGCCACCAGCAGAGATCTGGCGGGAGAGTACGAGCAGTACTTC. It yields the protein CATSRDLAGEYEQYF.

The chain has TRBV3-1 and TRBJ2-1; no clear D. The V end was cut by 1 base, the J end by 7 bases, with 11 bases between. The CDR3 is 14 amino acids. CDR1 is LGHDT and CDR2 is YNNKEL in the germline V gene (reference sequence). In nucleotides, the CDR3 is TGTGCCAGCAGCCAAGCCCAGATATCGAATGAGCAGTTCTTC. Translation: CASSQAQISNEQFF.

As regards this clonotype: The germline gene is not matched at one end of the junction; a read error may be the cause. The chain joins TRBV12-3 or TRBV12-4 to TRBJ1-2; no clear D. This CDR3 region has 12 residues. CDR3: CAGGGLNYGHTF. As DNA, the CDR3 is TGTGCCGGCGGAGGTCTTAACTATGGCCACACCTTC.

This chain connects TRBV6-2 or TRBV6-3 to TRBJ1-1, with 12 bases identical to TRBD1. This CDR3 is built from 18 residues. With V trimmed by 0 bases and J by 2 bases, 7 bases remained unmatched. The germline CDR1 and CDR2 sequences are MNHEY and SVGEGT. CDR3 coding DNA: TGTGCCAGCAGTTACTCCATGGGACAGGGGGCCGGAAACACTGAAGCTTTCTTT. Translation: CASSYSMGQGAGNTEAFF.

This clonotype came up a few times. The CDR3 loop reads CASTNRIEILAKNIQYF. The CDR3 bases are TGTGCCAGTACGAACCGGATTGAGATATTGGCCAAAAACATTCAGTACTTC. The chain links TRBV19 to TRBJ2-4; D call uncertain. The germline V gene encodes CDR1 LNHDA and CDR2 SQIVND (reference sequence). The germline V and J ends were trimmed by 7 bases and 1 base, with 20 bases remaining between them. CDR3 size: 17 residues.

The rearrangement links TRBV20-1 to TRBJ2-5; 10 nucleotides match TRBD2. The closer fit of TRBJ2-7 to the DNA end suggests the J call may be wrong. CDR1 and CDR2 (germline): DFQATT, SNEGSKA (reference sequence). The CDR3 spans 18 residues. In DNA form, the CDR3 reads TGCAGTGCTAGAGATTATTTGGCTAGCGGGGGCACGACCTACGAGCAGTACTTC. This translates into CSARDYLASGGTTYEQYF.

The rearrangement uses TRBV14 and TRBJ2-1; D is perhaps TRBD2 (6 bases). Trimming shortened V by 3 bases and J by 4 bases, and 13 bases separated the two germline ends. Germline CDR1 and CDR2: SGHDN and FVKESK. This CDR3 has 15 residues. The chain's CDR3 is CASSHLGGLYNEQFF. In nucleotides, the CDR3 is TGTGCCAGCAGCCACTTGGGGGGACTTTACAATGAGCAGTTCTTC. Drawing the rest from reference TRBV14 and TRBJ2-1, the complete variable domain is EAGVTQFPSHSVIEKGQTVTLRCDPISGHDNLYWYRRVMGKEIKFLLHFVKESKQDESGMPNNRFLAERTGGTYSTLKVQPAELEDSGVYFCASSHLGGLYNEQFFGPGTRLTVL.

This CDR3 is CSARGEVFGQFF. CDR3 DNA: TGCAGTGCTAGAGGCGAAGTTTTTGGGCAGTTCTTC. The chain joins TRBV20-1 to TRBJ2-1; D remains unclear. Germline V gene data show CDR1 as DFQATT and CDR2 as SNEGSKA (reference sequence). V was trimmed by 1 base and J by 12 bases, leaving 13 bases between them. The CDR3 is 12 amino acids.

The chain links TRBV11-2 to TRBJ2-7; 9 bases agree with TRBD1. This CDR3 comprises 15 residues. Germline V gene data show CDR1 as SGHAT and CDR2 as FQNNGV. V was pared by 5 bases and J by 2 bases, with 7 bases of the junction left unmatched. CDR3 sequence (DNA): TGTGCCAGCAGCACCGGGACAGGGAGAACCTACGAGCAGTACTTC. Translating it yields CASSTGTGRTYEQYF.

The chain combines TRBV7-6 with TRBJ2-3; D might be TRBD2 (5 bases). Looked up from germline, CDR1 is SGHVS and CDR2 is FNYEAQ. The ends were cut back, 7 bases at V and 1 base at J, with 12 bases in the middle. The CDR3 covers 14 residues. CDR3 sequence (DNA): TGTGCCAGCACCGCCTCGGAGGGCACAGATACGCAGTATTTT. Its translation is CASTASEGTDTQYF.

Only a few counts were recorded for this clonotype. This sequence joins TRBV9 and TRBJ2-1; D gene unclear. With 4 bases removed from V and 9 bases from J, the gap between germline ends came to 8 bases. The length of the CDR3 is 11 residues. The germline V gene has CDR1 SGDLS and CDR2 YYNGEE. DNA of the CDR3: TGTGCCAGCAGCATCGGGCCTGAGCAGTTCTTC. Encoded protein: CASSIGPEQFF.

This clonotype was seen a handful of times. The chain combines TRBV27 with TRBJ2-7, with 12 bases identical to TRBD1. The CDR3 sequence is 16 residues long. Germline CDR1 reads MNHEY; CDR2 reads SMNVEV (reference sequence). Trimming took 4 bases from V and 3 from J; bases not matched to a gene: 7. This CDR3 is CASSSPGQGANYEQYF. The CDR3 bases are TGTGCCAGCAGTTCCCCGGGACAGGGGGCAAACTACGAGCAGTACTTC.

This clonotype was observed a handful of times. This chain links TRBV6-5 with TRBJ2-3, with 8 positions matching TRBD1. J was trimmed by 9 bases and V by 2 bases; bases with no gene match: 4. Germline loops: CDR1 MNHEY, CDR2 SVGAGI. The CDR3 sequence is 13 residues long. CDR3 in DNA: TGTGCCAGCAGTTACCGGGACAGGACGACGCAGTATTTT. This encodes CASSYRDRTTQYF.

The chain carries TRBV29-1 and TRBJ2-1; tentative D call: TRBD2 (5 bases). The CDR3 loop spans 13 amino acids. The V end was cut by 6 bases, the J end by 8 bases, with 17 bases between. CDR1 and CDR2 from the germline V gene are SQVTM and ANQGSEA. CDR3 amino acids: CSVSGRAQDEQFF. The CDR3 DNA reads as TGCAGCGTCAGCGGACGGGCGCAGGATGAGCAGTTCTTC.